These 28 T cell receptor beta chains came from one sample sequenced in a study of T cells in Graves' hyperthyroidism and ophthalmopathy. What was amplified from RNA transcripts were TCR beta CDR3 regions. TCR CDR3 regions were first amplified by RT-PCR with HTBI primers. One entry per CDR3 protein results from TCRdb running MiXCR on the multiplex PCR reads. The table includes a few hundred thousand distinct CDR3 sequences, over 45% detected once. Material for sequencing was peripheral blood or thyroid tissue (not recorded which). The receptor set was obtained from an adult woman with Graves' disease, either hyperthyroidism or ophthalmopathy (not recorded which).

The rearrangement joins TRBV24-1 to TRBJ2-5; D remains ambiguous. Germline V CDR1 and CDR2: KGHDR, SFDVKD. This CDR3 is 13 amino acids long. V lost 0 bases, J lost 7 bases, and 8 bases lay in between. The CDR3 region is CATSDLFPGTQYF. DNA of the CDR3: TGTGCCACCAGTGATTTGTTCCCGGGGACCCAGTACTTC.

The chain employs TRBV15 and TRBJ1-1; perhaps TRBD1 as D (6 bases). CDR3 length: 13 residues. Germline loops: CDR1 LNHNV, CDR2 YYDKDF (reference sequence). The V end was cut by 3 bases, the J end by 10 bases, with 15 bases between. The CDR3 nucleotides are TGTGCCACCAGCAGGGAACCCGGGGGGCGAGCTTTCTTT. Its protein is CATSREPGGRAFF.

This clonotype has more than one count but fewer than ten. The rearrangement uses TRBV7-2 and TRBJ1-5, with 7 positions matching TRBD1. The CDR3 is 13 residues long. Per germline, CDR1 SGHTA and CDR2 FQGNSA. V lost 8 bases to trimming and J lost 6 bases; unmatched junction nucleotides: 7. The CDR3 is CASGDRVGQPQHF. The CDR3, as DNA: TGTGCCAGCGGCGACAGGGTCGGTCAGCCCCAGCATTTT.

This clonotype was picked up many times. J is TRBJ2-2 and V is TRBV6-4; D possibly uses TRBD1 or TRBD2 (5 bases each). The germline V and J ends were trimmed by 5 bases and 3 bases, with 10 bases remaining between them. CDR3 length equals 14 residues. From germline, CDR1 is MRHNA and CDR2 SNTAGT. Here the CDR3 reads CASSRLGDTGELFF. The CDR3 bases are TGTGCCAGCAGTCGTCTGGGGGACACCGGGGAGCTGTTTTTT.

This clonotype was recorded at least ten times. The chain links TRBV10-3 to TRBJ2-7; the D is unclear. CDR1 ENHRY and CDR2 SYGVKD come from the germline V gene. This CDR3 spans 13 amino acids. V was cut by 7 bases and J by 1 base, with 11 bases left in between. This chain's CDR3 is CAINQLTSYEQYF. CDR3 sequence (DNA): TGTGCCATCAACCAGCTCACTTCCTACGAGCAGTACTTC.

V and J are TRBV29-1 and TRBJ2-5; TRBD2 agrees at 7 bases. This CDR3 is built from 14 residues. The V gene's germline CDR1 is SQVTM and CDR2 ANQGSEA. V trimming: 3 bases; J trimming: 7 bases; junction bases outside the gene matches: 11. CDR3 nucleotides: TGCAGCGTTGAGGGCGGGAGCTCAAGAGCGACCCAGTACTTC. Its translation is CSVEGGSSRATQYF.

The rearrangement joins TRBV2 to TRBJ2-2; a weak D match, TRBD1 (6 bases). The CDR3 runs 14 residues. V lost 6 bases to trimming and J lost 2 bases, with 10 bases between them. Germline lookup yields CDR1 SNHLY and CDR2 FYNNEI. DNA of the CDR3: TGTGCCAGCAGAGGACAGCCTAACACCGGGGAGCTGTTTTTT. This encodes CASRGQPNTGELFF. The whole variable domain, filled in from reference TRBV2 and TRBJ2-2, reads EPEVTQTPSHQVTQMGQEVILRCVPISNHLYFYWYRQILGQKVEFLVSFYNNEISEKSEIFDDQFSVERPDGSNFTLKIRSTKLEDSAMYFCASRGQPNTGELFFGEGSRLTVL.

The chain has TRBV6-1 and TRBJ1-3; D call uncertain. CDR3 length equals 12 residues. The germline CDR1 and CDR2 sequences are MNHNS and SASEGT. Trimming left V 10 bases short and J 1 base short, with 8 bases between. CDR3 protein: CATGISGNTIYF. In DNA form, the CDR3 reads TGTGCCACCGGTATATCTGGAAACACCATATATTTT.

The chain combines TRBV10-3 with TRBJ2-2; D uncertain. V was cut by 4 bases and J by 1 base, with 4 bases left in between. This CDR3 is built from 13 residues. Per the germline V gene, CDR1 is ENHRY and CDR2 is SYGVKD. The CDR3 nucleotides read TGTGCCATCAGTGGGCGGAACACCGGGGAGCTGTTTTTT. It translates to CAISGRNTGELFF.

V and J are TRBV11-1 and TRBJ2-2, with D maybe TRBD2 (5 bases). Trimming pared 3 bases from V and 4 bases from J, leaving 18 bases between. CDR1 is SGHAT and CDR2 is FQDESV in the germline V gene (reference sequence). The CDR3 runs to 17 residues. DNA for the CDR3: TGTGCCAGCAGCTTCGGTGTTATGAGGGCGAGCACCGGGGAGCTGTTTTTT. This codes for CASSFGVMRASTGELFF.

The chain carries TRBV7-8 and TRBJ2-3; D is undetermined. Trimming left V 1 base short and J 0 bases short, with 8 bases between. The germline CDR1 and CDR2 sequences are SGHVS and FQNEAQ. The CDR3 covers 15 residues. CDR3 protein: CASSLGRSSTDTQYF. In DNA, the CDR3 is TGTGCCAGCAGCTTAGGGCGCTCTAGCACAGATACGCAGTATTTT.

This rearrangement joins TRBV5-1 to TRBJ1-4, with 12 bases matching TRBD1. The V and J ends lost 4 bases and 5 bases, in that order; junction bases with no gene match: 6. The CDR3 consists of 16 residues. Germline loops: CDR1 SGHRS, CDR2 YFSETQ. The DNA of the CDR3 is TGCGCCAGCAGCCCTGGGACAGGGGGCGCGAATGAAAAACTGTTTTTT. Encoded protein: CASSPGTGGANEKLFF.

The J gene is TRBJ1-1, the V gene TRBV25-1; D remains ambiguous. V gave up 8 bases and J gave up 5 bases, with 18 bases separating them. CDR1 and CDR2 (germline): MGHDK, SYGVNS. The CDR3 totals 14 residues. Here the CDR3 reads CASVLRQTGTEAFF. For the CDR3, the DNA is TGTGCCAGCGTATTGAGGCAGACGGGGACTGAAGCTTTCTTT.

This clonotype was observed a few times. The rearrangement uses TRBV11-2 and TRBJ2-2; D remains ambiguous. Deletions cut 4 bases from V and 4 bases from J, with 16 bases between. Germline CDR1 SGHAT, CDR2 FQNNGV. The CDR3 has 16 residues. DNA for the CDR3: TGTGCCAGCAGCTACTTAGTGGGCAGGCCCACCGGGGAGCTGTTTTTT. It translates to CASSYLVGRPTGELFF.

As DNA, the CDR3 is TGCAGTGCTAGAGATCCCGGGACATCCACCGAGAGGCATGGCTACACCTTC. It yields the protein CSARDPGTSTERHGYTF. This sequence joins TRBV20-1 and TRBJ1-2, with D maybe TRBD1 (6 bases). The CDR3 consists of 17 residues. Germline V CDR1 and CDR2: DFQATT, SNEGSKA (reference sequence). V gave up 0 bases and J gave up 6 bases, with 23 bases separating them.

The gene calls are TRBV9 and TRBJ1-2; 8 bases map to TRBD1. Germline trimming cut 4 bases from V and 7 bases from J; bases unmatched to any gene: 6. The CDR3 is 13 residues long. CDR1 and CDR2 from the germline V gene are SGDLS and YYNGEE. The CDR3 protein is CASSPGGTGGYTF. The CDR3 coding sequence is TGTGCCAGCAGCCCCGGGGGGACAGGTGGCTACACCTTC.

This clonotype turned up a few times. This sequence joins TRBV2 and TRBJ1-6; D call uncertain. V lost 8 bases, J lost 8 bases, and 13 bases lay in between. The CDR3 contains 13 residues. The germline V gene encodes CDR1 SNHLY and CDR2 FYNNEI. The CDR3 sequence is CASAQDWDSPLHF. The DNA for the CDR3 is TGTGCCAGCGCCCAGGACTGGGATTCACCCCTCCACTTT.

This clonotype has at least ten counts. This rearrangement joins TRBV6-1 to TRBJ1-5; tentatively, D is TRBD1 (5 bases). Germline V gene sequence: CDR1 MNHNS, CDR2 SASEGT. The CDR3 is 17 amino acids. Between the trimmed V and J ends, which lost 0 bases and 4 bases, there was a span of 16 bases. The CDR3: CASSEAPLTEGNQPQHF. In DNA, the CDR3 is TGTGCCAGCAGTGAAGCTCCCCTGACAGAGGGTAATCAGCCCCAGCATTTT.

This clonotype was counted a few times. The rearrangement joins TRBV14 to TRBJ2-7; no firm D call. Germline CDR1 reads SGHDN; CDR2 reads FVKESK. The CDR3 is 14 amino acids. Trimming stripped 0 bases from V and 6 bases from J, with 12 bases between. Here the CDR3 DNA reads TGTGCCAGCAGCCAAGAATGGCCTCCGTCCGAGCAGTACTTC. The encoded protein is CASSQEWPPSEQYF.

Ten or more counts support this clonotype. The junction does not match germline at one end; this may be a read error. The chain combines TRBV2 with TRBJ2-5; D unclear. Per germline, CDR1 SNHLY and CDR2 FYNNEI. The CDR3 runs to 11 residues. The CDR3 spells CASSELETQYF. CDR3 DNA sequence: TGCGCCAGCAGTGAGTTGGAGACCCAGTACTTC. The whole variable domain, filled in from reference TRBV2 and TRBJ2-5, reads EPEVTQTPSHQVTQMGQEVILRCVPISNHLYFYWYRQILGQKVEFLVSFYNNEISEKSEIFDDQFSVERPDGSNFTLKIRSTKLEDSAMYFCASSELETQYFGPGTRLLVL.

This chain joins TRBV2 and TRBJ1-2; TRBD1 matches 9 bases. The junction had 5 bases not matched to a gene; V was cut back by 7 bases and J by 2 bases. Germline values: CDR1 SNHLY, CDR2 FYNNEI. The CDR3 loop spans 14 amino acids. The CDR3: CASKGDRANYGYTF. The CDR3 bases are TGTGCCAGCAAAGGGGACAGGGCCAACTATGGCTACACCTTC.

V is TRBV2 and J is TRBJ1-1, with 8 nucleotides matching TRBD1. Germline-derived CDR1 and CDR2 are SNHLY and FYNNEI. The CDR3 spans 15 residues. Losses at the gene ends were 4 bases for V and 2 bases for J; bases not matched to a gene: 6. In DNA form, the CDR3 reads TGTGCCAGCAGTGTCGGACAGGGACTAAACACTGAAGCTTTCTTT. Protein sequence: CASSVGQGLNTEAFF.

The chain links TRBV29-1 to TRBJ2-5; 13 nucleotides align to TRBD2. V shed 8 bases and J 4 bases; nucleotides not matched to a gene: 4. The CDR3 is 13 residues long. The V gene's germline CDR1 is SQVTM and CDR2 ANQGSEA. CDR3 sequence: CSPGTSGTETQYF. The DNA of the CDR3 is TGCAGCCCTGGGACTAGCGGGACAGAGACCCAGTACTTC.

V is TRBV10-3 and J is TRBJ1-1, with a tentative D call TRBD1 (5 bases). The CDR3 has 15 residues. V was cut by 7 bases and J by 1 base, with 16 bases left in between. Germline loops: CDR1 ENHRY, CDR2 SYGVKD. CDR3 DNA: TGTGCCATCAATTCAGGGTTGGGTGGGAACACTGAAGCTTTCTTT. It codes for CAINSGLGGNTEAFF.

This clonotype has only a few counts. V gene TRBV29-1 combines with J gene TRBJ2-5, with 9 bases lining up with TRBD2. V was pared by 4 bases and J by 7 bases, with 10 bases of the junction left unmatched. The CDR3 consists of 14 residues. Germline V CDR1 and CDR2: SQVTM, ANQGSEA. The CDR3 reads CSVGGTSLHGTQYF. Written as DNA, the CDR3 is TGCAGCGTTGGGGGGACTAGCCTACATGGGACCCAGTACTTC. The variable domain in full, with the rest retrieved from reference TRBV29-1 and TRBJ2-5, is SAVISQKPSRDICQRGTSLTIQCQVDSQVTMMFWYRQQPGQSLTLIATANQGSEATYESGFVIDKFPISRPNLTFSTLTVSNMSPEDSSIYLCSVGGTSLHGTQYFGPGTRLLVL.

This clonotype has only a few counts. The chain links TRBV20-1 to TRBJ1-2, with D perhaps matching TRBD1 (5 bases). This CDR3 region has 18 residues. Deletions cut 2 bases from V and 6 bases from J, with 28 bases between. Germline CDR1 and CDR2: DFQATT and SNEGSKA (reference sequence). CDR3 loop: CSARLRENPRPGDDGYTF. The CDR3 coding sequence is TGCAGTGCTAGATTGCGGGAGAACCCACGCCCCGGGGACGATGGCTACACCTTC.

Here the CDR3 reads CASSLKASTYEQYF. CDR3 in DNA: TGTGCCAGCAGCTTAAAAGCGAGCACCTACGAGCAGTACTTC. The chain has TRBV7-2 and TRBJ2-7; no clear D gene. Germline lookup yields CDR1 SGHTA and CDR2 FQGNSA. V was trimmed by 2 bases and J by 2 bases, leaving 10 bases between them. CDR3 length: 14 residues.

This clonotype was observed at least ten times. The chain recombines TRBV11-2 with TRBJ2-2; 13 nucleotides agree with TRBD2. J lost 3 bases, V lost 6 bases, and 13 bases had no gene match. Per the germline V gene, CDR1 is SGHAT and CDR2 is FQNNGV. The CDR3 length is 19 residues. CDR3 DNA: TGTGCCAGCAGGCCTGGACTAGCGGGAGTGGGTAACGACACCGGGGAGCTGTTTTTT. This encodes CASRPGLAGVGNDTGELFF. Together with reference TRBV11-2 and TRBJ2-2, the CDR3 gives the full variable domain: EAGVAQSPRYKIIEKRQSVAFWCNPISGHATLYWYQQILGQGPKLLIQFQNNGVVDDSQLPKDRFSAERLKGVDSTLKIQPAKLEDSAVYLCASRPGLAGVGNDTGELFFGEGSRLTVL.